The clone carrying this TCR beta chain was observed a handful of times. This entry belongs to a study of molecular identifiers for immune sequencing clone quantification. Germline V gene sequence: CDR1 LGHNA, CDR2 YSLEER. The CDR3 consists of 14 residues. V shed 6 bases and J 5 bases; nucleotides not matched to a gene: 7. It was with previously described methods and listed TCR primers that bulk TCR libraries were made. One entry per CDR3 protein, called by TCRdb with MiXCR from the PCR reads. The sample records hundreds of thousands of distinct CDR3 sequences, 25% being singletons. This rearrangement joins TRBV4-3 to TRBJ2-7, with 10 bases lining up with TRBD1. Sequences were obtained from naive CD8+ T cells from blood, with Jurkat cell RNA spiked in. Subset defined: FACS-sorted CD8+CD4-CCR7+CD45RA+ naive T cells. This TCR came from a human donor in good health. Some libraries in this study had Jurkat cell RNA spiked in. CDR3: CASSLDRGRNEQYF. The CDR3 DNA is TGCGCCAGCAGTCTCGACAGGGGGCGGAACGAGCAGTACTTC.